The 16 T cell receptor beta chains below were found in one sample sequenced in a study of regulatory T cells in long-lasting Graves disease. Noted time point: newly diagnosed GD, antithyroid drugs for less than 3 months. From RNA extracted from PBMCs, the TCR library was made. Construction of TCR beta libraries relied on iRepertoire HTBI primers and on Arm-PCR targeting CDR3 regions. TCRdb re-called the multiplex PCR reads through MiXCR, storing one row per CDR3 protein. Of 400,000 to 550,000 distinct CDR3 sequences listed, about 16% were seen once; the top ten hold around 15%. This sample was shared with a second study, whose subject was T cells in Graves' hyperthyroidism and ophthalmopathy.

The starting material was peripheral blood mononuclear cells (PBMCs), obtained at new diagnosis, from a patient treated with antithyroid drugs. The receptors derive from a woman younger than 45 with Graves disease.

The rearrangement links TRBV12-3 or TRBV12-4 to TRBJ1-2, with 9 bases that match TRBD1. V shed 6 bases, J shed 4 bases, and the junction held 6 bases outside the gene matches. The CDR3 is 14 residues long. CDR3 in DNA: TGTGCCAGCAGCGGGACAGGGTTATTCTATGGCTACACCTTC. Its translation is CASSGTGLFYGYTF.

In its sample, this clonotype was seen a few times. The gene calls are TRBV15 and TRBJ2-3, with D possibly matching TRBD1 (6 bases). V was cut by 8 bases and J by 0 bases, with 12 bases left in between. CDR1 is LNHNV, CDR2 YYDKDF, per germline (reference sequence). This CDR3 is built from 14 residues. The CDR3 spells CATLGAPSTDTQYF. The CDR3 nucleotides read TGTGCCACCCTGGGGGCCCCTAGCACAGATACGCAGTATTTT.

This sequence joins TRBV12-3 or TRBV12-4 and TRBJ1-3, with unresolved D. CDR3 size: 12 residues. Trimming pared 4 bases from V and 8 bases from J, leaving 9 bases between. The CDR3: CASSSRVDTIYF. The CDR3 region has the DNA TGTGCCAGCAGTTCACGTGTGGACACCATATATTTT.

At least ten counts were recorded for this clonotype. The CDR3 bases are TGTGCCAGCAGCCCGTACGGGACAGGGAACACCGGGGAGCTGTTTTTT. This translates into CASSPYGTGNTGELFF. The chain is built from TRBV7-3 and TRBJ2-2; 8 nucleotides match TRBD1. Germline assignment: CDR1 SGHTA and CDR2 FQGTGA. J lost 1 base, V lost 5 bases, and 6 bases had no gene match. The CDR3 sequence is 16 residues long.

This clonotype was found many times. V gene TRBV6-2 or TRBV6-3 combines with J gene TRBJ1-1; D is perhaps TRBD1 (6 bases). V gave up 8 bases and J gave up 0 bases, with 16 bases separating them. The CDR3 spans 15 residues. The germline gives CDR1 MNHEY, CDR2 SVGEGT. The CDR3 loop is CASRLGGAMNTEAFF. The CDR3 DNA reads TGTGCCAGCCGCCTCGGGGGGGCTATGAACACTGAAGCTTTCTTT.

The chain carries TRBV7-9 and TRBJ2-4, with D tentatively TRBD1 (5 bases). CDR3 length equals 16 residues. CDR1 SEHNR and CDR2 FQNEAQ come from the germline V gene (reference sequence). V was trimmed by 2 bases and J by 0 bases, leaving 11 bases between them. The CDR3, as DNA: TGTGCCAGCAGCTTACTGACAGAACTAGCCAAAAACATTCAGTACTTC. Encoded protein: CASSLLTELAKNIQYF. The full variable domain, its missing parts supplied by reference TRBV7-9 and TRBJ2-4, is DTGVSQNPRHKITKRGQNVTFRCDPISEHNRLYWYRQTLGQGPEFLTYFQNEAQLEKSRLLSDRFSAERPKGSFSTLEIQRTEQGDSAMYLCASSLLTELAKNIQYFGAGTRLSVL.

At least ten counts were recorded for this clonotype. The chain carries TRBV30 and TRBJ1-1; TRBD1 matches at 8 bases. There are 13 residues in the CDR3. J lost 10 bases, V lost 7 bases, and 14 bases had no gene match. From germline, CDR1 is GTSNPN and CDR2 SVGIG (reference sequence). The CDR3 here is CAYPTGEKEGAFF. The CDR3 bases are TGTGCCTACCCGACAGGGGAGAAGGAAGGAGCTTTCTTT.

The chain has TRBV20-1 and TRBJ2-5; 14 bases match TRBD2. CDR1 and CDR2 (germline): DFQATT, SNEGSKA (reference sequence). Germline trimming cut 1 base from V and 3 bases from J; bases unmatched to any gene: 4. This CDR3 region has 16 residues. The CDR3: CSARAGLAGGKETQYF. The CDR3 nucleotides are TGCAGTGCTAGAGCTGGACTAGCGGGAGGAAAAGAGACCCAGTACTTC.

This clonotype showed up just a few times. The chain combines TRBV25-1 with TRBJ2-7; 8 positions agree with TRBD1. The CDR3 is 13 residues long. In germline, CDR1 is MGHDK, CDR2 SYGVNS. With 9 bases clipped from V and 3 bases from J, the junction kept 7 bases outside the gene matches. In DNA form, the CDR3 reads TGTGCCAGTCAAGTAGGACAGGGCTACGAGCAGTACTTC. As protein: CASQVGQGYEQYF.

At least ten counts were recorded for this clonotype. This chain uses TRBV3-1 with TRBJ1-4; the match to TRBD1 covers 7 bases. Germline V CDR1 and CDR2: LGHDT, YNNKEL (reference sequence). This CDR3 has 15 residues. V shed 4 bases, J shed 7 bases, and the junction held 9 bases outside the gene matches. CDR3 residues: CASSPVGTEAEKLFF. Written as DNA, the CDR3 is TGTGCCAGCAGCCCTGTTGGGACAGAAGCTGAAAAACTGTTTTTT.

This clonotype was seen more than once but under ten times. The rearrangement joins TRBV19 to TRBJ1-5; D unresolved. The germline V gene has CDR1 LNHDA and CDR2 SQIVND (reference sequence). V lost 7 bases and J 1 base, leaving 5 bases between the germline ends. The CDR3 has 12 residues. CDR3: CASNDSNQPQHF. CDR3 nucleotides: TGTGCCAGTAACGACAGCAATCAGCCCCAGCATTTT.

This chain links TRBV24-1 with TRBJ2-4; 7 positions agree with TRBD2. The CDR3 spans 18 residues. J lost 1 base, V lost 4 bases, and 12 bases had no gene match. The germline V gene has CDR1 KGHDR and CDR2 SFDVKD. The CDR3, as DNA: TGTGCCACCAGTGACAGCGGGACTCCGTCTGAGGCCAAAAACATTCAGTACTTC. Translated, it gives CATSDSGTPSEAKNIQYF.

V and J are TRBV12-3 or TRBV12-4 and TRBJ1-5, with a possible D match to TRBD1 (6 bases). Trimming took off 8 bases at V and 3 bases at J, with 11 bases between the two ends. The CDR3 has 13 residues. The CDR3 sequence is CASGRGANQPQHF. In DNA form, the CDR3 reads TGTGCCAGCGGCCGGGGGGCCAATCAGCCCCAGCATTTT.

This clonotype was seen at least ten times. The chain combines TRBV2 with TRBJ2-5; 9 bases match TRBD2. Germline V gene sequence: CDR1 SNHLY, CDR2 FYNNEI. This CDR3 comprises 15 residues. The V segment lost 6 bases and the J segment 1 base; nucleotides outside the gene matches: 6. The CDR3 sequence is CASRERAGGQETQYF. The CDR3 DNA sequence: TGTGCCAGCAGAGAGAGAGCGGGAGGCCAAGAGACCCAGTACTTC.

The sample holds many counts of this clonotype. V usage is TRBV20-1 and J usage is TRBJ2-7, with a possible D match to TRBD2 (5 bases). V lost 5 bases to trimming and J lost 6 bases, with 17 bases between them. CDR3 length: 13 amino acids. Germline V gene sequence: CDR1 DFQATT, CDR2 SNEGSKA (reference sequence). CDR3 protein: CSASLPGWGEQYF. As DNA, the CDR3 is TGCAGTGCTTCTCTCCCGGGATGGGGCGAGCAGTACTTC.

The sample holds many counts of this clonotype. This chain connects TRBV5-1 to TRBJ1-1, with D possibly being TRBD1 (5 bases). The V gene's germline CDR1 is SGHRS and CDR2 YFSETQ. CDR3 length: 13 amino acids. V lost 2 bases, J lost 7 bases, and 12 bases lay in between. CDR3: CASSLTDSDEAFF. The CDR3 DNA reads TGCGCCAGCAGCTTAACTGACAGTGATGAAGCTTTCTTT.